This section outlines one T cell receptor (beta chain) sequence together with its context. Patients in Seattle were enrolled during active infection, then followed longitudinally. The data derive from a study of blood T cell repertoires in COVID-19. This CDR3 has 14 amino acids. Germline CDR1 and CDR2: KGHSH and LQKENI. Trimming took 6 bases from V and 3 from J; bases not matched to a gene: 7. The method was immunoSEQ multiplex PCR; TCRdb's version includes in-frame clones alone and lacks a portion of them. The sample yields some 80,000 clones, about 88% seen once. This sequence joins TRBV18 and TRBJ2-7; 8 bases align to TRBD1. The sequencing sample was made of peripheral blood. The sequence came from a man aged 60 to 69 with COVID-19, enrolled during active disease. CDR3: CASSLLTGGYEQYF. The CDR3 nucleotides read TGTGCCAGCTCCCTGCTCACAGGGGGCTACGAGCAGTACTTC.